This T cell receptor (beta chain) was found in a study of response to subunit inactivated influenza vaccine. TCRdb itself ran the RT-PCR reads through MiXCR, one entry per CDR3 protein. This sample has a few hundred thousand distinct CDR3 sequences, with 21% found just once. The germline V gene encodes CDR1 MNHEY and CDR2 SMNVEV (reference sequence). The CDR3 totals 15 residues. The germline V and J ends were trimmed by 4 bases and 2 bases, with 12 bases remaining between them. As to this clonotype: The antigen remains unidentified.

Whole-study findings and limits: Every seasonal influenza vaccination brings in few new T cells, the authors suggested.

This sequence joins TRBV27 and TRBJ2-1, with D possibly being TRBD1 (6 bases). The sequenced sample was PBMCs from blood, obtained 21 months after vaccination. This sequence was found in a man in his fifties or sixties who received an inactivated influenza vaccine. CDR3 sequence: CASSSAGDTYNEQFF. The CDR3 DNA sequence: TGTGCCAGCAGTTCGGCAGGGGATACCTACAATGAGCAGTTCTTC.